The TCR beta chain under discussion was sequenced for a study of blood T cell repertoires in COVID-19. Germline lookup yields CDR1 MNHEY and CDR2 SVGAGI. Trimming shortened V by 0 bases and J by 7 bases, and 15 bases separated the two germline ends. There are 15 residues in the CDR3. How the authors handled the data: Amplified reference gene primers provided the basis for estimating nucleated cell counts. The data were produced by immunoSEQ multiplex PCR, yet TCRdb's version contains in-frame clones alone and is incomplete. The V and J calls and clone size come from that table; D and trimming were worked out from the DNA. The sample consists of 180,000 or so clones, around 91% of them appearing once.

What was sequenced was peripheral blood. The chain couples TRBV6-5 to TRBJ1-1, with a weak D call TRBD1 (6 bases). The sequence was obtained from a man aged 50 to 60 with acute or convalescent COVID-19. The CDR3 reads CASSYSWVGDNEAFF. The CDR3 DNA is TGTGCCAGCAGTTACTCTTGGGTCGGGGACAATGAAGCTTTCTTT.